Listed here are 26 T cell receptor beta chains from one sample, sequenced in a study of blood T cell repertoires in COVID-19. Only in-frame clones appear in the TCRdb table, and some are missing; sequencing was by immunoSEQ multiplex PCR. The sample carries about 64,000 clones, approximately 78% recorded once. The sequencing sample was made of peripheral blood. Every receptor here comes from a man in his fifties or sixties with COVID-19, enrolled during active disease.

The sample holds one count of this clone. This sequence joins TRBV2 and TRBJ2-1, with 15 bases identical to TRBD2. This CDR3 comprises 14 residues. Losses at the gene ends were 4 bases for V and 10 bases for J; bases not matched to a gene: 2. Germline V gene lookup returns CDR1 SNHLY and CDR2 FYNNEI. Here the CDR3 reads CASSGGTSGGEQFF. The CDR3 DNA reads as TGTGCCAGCAGTGGTGGGACTAGCGGGGGGGAGCAGTTCTTC.

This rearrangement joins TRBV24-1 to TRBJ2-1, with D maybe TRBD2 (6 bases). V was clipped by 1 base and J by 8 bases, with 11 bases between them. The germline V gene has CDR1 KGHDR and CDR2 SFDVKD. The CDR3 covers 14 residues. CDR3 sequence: CATSDLGRDYEQFF. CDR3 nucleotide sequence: TGTGCCACCAGTGATTTAGGCAGGGACTATGAGCAGTTCTTC.

CDR3 sequence: CASSFRTSGVQETQYF. In DNA form, the CDR3 reads TGTGCCAGCAGCTTTAGGACTAGCGGGGTCCAAGAGACCCAGTACTTC. This chain connects TRBV7-9 to TRBJ2-5, with 12 bases aligning to TRBD2. This CDR3 has 16 amino acids. The junction had 3 bases not matched to a gene; V was cut back by 3 bases and J by 1 base. Germline V CDR1 and CDR2: SEHNR, FQNEAQ (reference sequence).

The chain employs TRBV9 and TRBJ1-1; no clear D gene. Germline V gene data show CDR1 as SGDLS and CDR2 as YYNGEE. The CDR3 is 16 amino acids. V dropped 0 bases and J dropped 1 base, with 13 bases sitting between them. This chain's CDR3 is CASSVGGNNANTEAFF. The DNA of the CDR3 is TGTGCCAGCAGCGTAGGAGGAAACAACGCGAACACTGAAGCTTTCTTT.

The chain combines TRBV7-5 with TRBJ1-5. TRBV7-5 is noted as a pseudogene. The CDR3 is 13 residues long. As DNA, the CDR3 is TGTGCCAGGATATATCGGGGGGAACAGCCCCAGCATTTT. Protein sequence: CARIYRGEQPQHF.

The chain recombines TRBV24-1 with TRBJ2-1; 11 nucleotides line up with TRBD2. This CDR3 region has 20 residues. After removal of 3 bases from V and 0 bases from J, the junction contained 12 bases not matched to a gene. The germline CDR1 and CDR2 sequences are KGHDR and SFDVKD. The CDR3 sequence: CATSDPVPPLAGASYNEQFF. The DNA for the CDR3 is TGTGCCACCAGTGATCCCGTCCCCCCACTAGCGGGAGCCTCCTACAATGAGCAGTTCTTC.

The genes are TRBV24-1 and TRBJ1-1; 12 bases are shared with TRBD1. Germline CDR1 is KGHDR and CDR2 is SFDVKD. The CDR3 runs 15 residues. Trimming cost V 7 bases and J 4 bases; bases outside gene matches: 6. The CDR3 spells CATRGDRGHVTEAFF. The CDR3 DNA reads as TGTGCCACCAGAGGGGACAGGGGGCATGTCACTGAAGCTTTCTTT.

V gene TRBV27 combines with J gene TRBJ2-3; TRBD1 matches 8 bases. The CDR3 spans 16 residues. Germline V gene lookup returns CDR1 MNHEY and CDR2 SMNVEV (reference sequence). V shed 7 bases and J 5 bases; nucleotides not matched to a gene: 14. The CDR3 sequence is CASNSRWGQDIDTQYF. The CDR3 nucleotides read TGTGCCAGCAATTCAAGGTGGGGACAGGATATAGATACGCAGTATTTT.

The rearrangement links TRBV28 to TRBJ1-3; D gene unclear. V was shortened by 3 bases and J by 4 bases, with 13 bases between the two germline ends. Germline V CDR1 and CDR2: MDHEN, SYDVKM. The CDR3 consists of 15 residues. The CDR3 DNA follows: TGTGCCAGCAGTTTGGGCCCCGGCTTCGGAAACACCATATATTTT. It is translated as CASSLGPGFGNTIYF.

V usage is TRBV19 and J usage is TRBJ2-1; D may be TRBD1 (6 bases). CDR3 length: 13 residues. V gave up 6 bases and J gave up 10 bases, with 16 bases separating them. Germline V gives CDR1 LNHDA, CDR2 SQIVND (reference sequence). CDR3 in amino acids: CASSTPGDREQFF. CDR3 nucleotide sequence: TGTGCCAGTAGCACGCCAGGGGATCGGGAGCAGTTCTTC.

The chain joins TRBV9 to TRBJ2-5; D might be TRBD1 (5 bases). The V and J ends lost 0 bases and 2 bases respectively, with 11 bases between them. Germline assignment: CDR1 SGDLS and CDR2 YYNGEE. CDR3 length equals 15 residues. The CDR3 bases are TGTGCCAGCAGCGTAGCGGCAGGGCGTCAAGAGACCCAGTACTTC. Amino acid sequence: CASSVAAGRQETQYF. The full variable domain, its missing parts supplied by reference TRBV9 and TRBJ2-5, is DSGVTQTPKHLITATGQRVTLRCSPRSGDLSVYWYQQSLDQGLQFLIQYYNGEERAKGNILERFSAQQFPDLHSELNLSSLELGDSALYFCASSVAAGRQETQYFGPGTRLLVL.

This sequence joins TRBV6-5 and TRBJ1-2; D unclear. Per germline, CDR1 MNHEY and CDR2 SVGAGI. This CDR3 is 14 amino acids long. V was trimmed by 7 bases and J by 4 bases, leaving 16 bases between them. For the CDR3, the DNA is TGTGCCAGCAATCAGTGGAGTAGAGGCTATGGCTACACCTTC. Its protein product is CASNQWSRGYGYTF.

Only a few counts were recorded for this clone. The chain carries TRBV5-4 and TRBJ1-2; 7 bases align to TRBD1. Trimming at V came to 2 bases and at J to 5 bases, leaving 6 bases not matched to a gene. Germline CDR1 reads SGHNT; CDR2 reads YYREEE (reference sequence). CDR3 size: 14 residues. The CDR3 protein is CASSLNRGSYGYTF. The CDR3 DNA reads TGTGCCAGCAGCTTAAACAGGGGAAGTTATGGCTACACCTTC.

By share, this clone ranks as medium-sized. The CDR3 sequence is CASSMGRDQPQHF. The CDR3 DNA reads as TGTGCCAGTAGTATGGGCAGGGATCAGCCCCAGCATTTT. The chain couples TRBV19 to TRBJ1-5; perhaps TRBD1 as D (5 bases). V was trimmed by 3 bases and J by 5 bases, leaving 8 bases between them. CDR3 length equals 13 residues. The germline V gene encodes CDR1 LNHDA and CDR2 SQIVND (reference sequence). Together with reference TRBV19 and TRBJ1-5, the CDR3 gives the full variable domain: DGGITQSPKYLFRKEGQNVTLSCEQNLNHDAMYWYRQDPGQGLRLIYYSQIVNDFQKGDIAEGYSVSREKKESFPLTVTSAQKNPTAFYLCASSMGRDQPQHFGDGTRLSIL.

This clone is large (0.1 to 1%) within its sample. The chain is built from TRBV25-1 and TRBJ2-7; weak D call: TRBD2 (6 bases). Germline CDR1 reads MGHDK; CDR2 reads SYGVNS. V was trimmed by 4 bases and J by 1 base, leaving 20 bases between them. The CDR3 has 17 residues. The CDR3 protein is CASSGGNLVAASYEQYF. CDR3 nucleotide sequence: TGTGCCAGCAGTGGAGGTAACCTTGTAGCGGCTTCCTACGAGCAGTACTTC.

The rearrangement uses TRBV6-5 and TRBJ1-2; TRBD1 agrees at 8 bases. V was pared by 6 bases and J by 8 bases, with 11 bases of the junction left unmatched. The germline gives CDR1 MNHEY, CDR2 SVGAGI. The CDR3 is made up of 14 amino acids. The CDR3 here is CASRAVTGEGGYTF. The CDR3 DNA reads TGTGCCAGCAGAGCCGTGACAGGGGAGGGAGGCTACACCTTC.

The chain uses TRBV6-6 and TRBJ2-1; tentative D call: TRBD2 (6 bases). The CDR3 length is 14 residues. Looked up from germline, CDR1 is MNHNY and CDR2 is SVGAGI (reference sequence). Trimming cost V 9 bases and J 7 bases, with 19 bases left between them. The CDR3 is CASTGEVVRNEQFF. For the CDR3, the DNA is TGTGCCAGTACGGGAGAGGTAGTTAGGAATGAGCAGTTCTTC.

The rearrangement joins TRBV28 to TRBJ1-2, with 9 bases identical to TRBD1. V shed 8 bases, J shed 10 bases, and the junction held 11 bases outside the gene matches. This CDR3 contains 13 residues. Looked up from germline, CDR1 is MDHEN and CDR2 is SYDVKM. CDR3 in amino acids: CASAQQGARSYTF. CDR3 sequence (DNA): TGTGCCAGCGCTCAACAGGGGGCGCGTTCCTACACCTTC.

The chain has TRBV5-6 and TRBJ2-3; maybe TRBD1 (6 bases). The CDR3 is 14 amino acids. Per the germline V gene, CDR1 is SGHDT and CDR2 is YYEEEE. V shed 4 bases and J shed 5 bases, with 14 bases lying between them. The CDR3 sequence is CASSDGKGGDTQYF. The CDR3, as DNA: TGTGCCAGCAGCGATGGAAAAGGGGGAGATACGCAGTATTTT.

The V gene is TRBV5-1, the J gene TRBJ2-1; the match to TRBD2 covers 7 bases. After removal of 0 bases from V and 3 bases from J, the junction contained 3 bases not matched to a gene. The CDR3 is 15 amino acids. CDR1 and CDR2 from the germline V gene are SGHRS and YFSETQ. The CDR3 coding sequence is TGCGCCAGCAGCTTGGAAGCGGGACTCTACAATGAGCAGTTCTTC. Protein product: CASSLEAGLYNEQFF.

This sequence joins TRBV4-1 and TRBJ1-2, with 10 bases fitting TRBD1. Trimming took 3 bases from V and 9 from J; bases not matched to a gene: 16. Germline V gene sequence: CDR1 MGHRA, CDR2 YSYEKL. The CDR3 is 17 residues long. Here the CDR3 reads CASSQEDRGGISGSYTF. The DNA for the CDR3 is TGCGCCAGCAGCCAGGAGGACAGGGGGGGAATATCGGGTAGCTACACCTTC.

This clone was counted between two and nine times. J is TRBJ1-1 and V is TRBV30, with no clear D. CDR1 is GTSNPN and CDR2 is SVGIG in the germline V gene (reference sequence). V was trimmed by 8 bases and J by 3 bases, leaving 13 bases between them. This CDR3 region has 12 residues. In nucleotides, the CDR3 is TGTGCCGTAGCACGGTTATACACTGAAGCTTTCTTT. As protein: CAVARLYTEAFF.

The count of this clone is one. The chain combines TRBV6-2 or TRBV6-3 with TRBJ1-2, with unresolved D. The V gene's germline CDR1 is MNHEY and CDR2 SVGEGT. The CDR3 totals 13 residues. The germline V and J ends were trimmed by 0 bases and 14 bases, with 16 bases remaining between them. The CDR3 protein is CASSYSDGRAITF. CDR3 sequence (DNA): TGTGCCAGCAGTTACTCTGATGGGCGGGCTATTACCTTC.

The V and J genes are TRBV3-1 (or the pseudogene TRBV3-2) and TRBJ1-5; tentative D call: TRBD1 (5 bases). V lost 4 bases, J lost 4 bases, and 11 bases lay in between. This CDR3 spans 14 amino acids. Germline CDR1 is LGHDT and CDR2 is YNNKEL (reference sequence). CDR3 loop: CASSLGPGNQPQHF. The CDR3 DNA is TGTGCCAGCAGCCTCGGACCAGGGAATCAGCCCCAGCATTTT.

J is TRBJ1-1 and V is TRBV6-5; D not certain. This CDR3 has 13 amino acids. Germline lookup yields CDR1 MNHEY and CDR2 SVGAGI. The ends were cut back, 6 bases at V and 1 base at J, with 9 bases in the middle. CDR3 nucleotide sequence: TGTGCCAGCAGGTCGAGGGAGAACACTGAAGCTTTCTTT. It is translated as CASRSRENTEAFF.

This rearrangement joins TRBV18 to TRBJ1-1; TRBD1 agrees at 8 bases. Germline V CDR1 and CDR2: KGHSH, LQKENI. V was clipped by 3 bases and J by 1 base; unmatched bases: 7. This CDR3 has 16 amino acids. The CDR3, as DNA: TGTGCCAGCTCACCCCCGACAGGGGCGGAGAACACTGAAGCTTTCTTT. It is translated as CASSPPTGAENTEAFF.